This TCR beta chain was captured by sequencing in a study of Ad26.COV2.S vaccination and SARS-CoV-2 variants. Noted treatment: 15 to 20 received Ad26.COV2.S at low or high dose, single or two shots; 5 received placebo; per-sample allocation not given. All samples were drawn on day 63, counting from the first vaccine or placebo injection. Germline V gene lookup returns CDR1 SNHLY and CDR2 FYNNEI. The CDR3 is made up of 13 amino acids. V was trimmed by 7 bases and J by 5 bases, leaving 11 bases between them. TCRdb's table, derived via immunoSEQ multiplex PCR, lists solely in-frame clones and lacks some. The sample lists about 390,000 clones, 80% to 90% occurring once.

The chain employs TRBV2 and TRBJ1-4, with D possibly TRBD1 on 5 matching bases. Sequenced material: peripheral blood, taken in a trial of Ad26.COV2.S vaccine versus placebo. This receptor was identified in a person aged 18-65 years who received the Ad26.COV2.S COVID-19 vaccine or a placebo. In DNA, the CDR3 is TGTGCCAGCAATACAGGTGAAAATGAAAAACTGTTTTTT. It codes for CASNTGENEKLFF.